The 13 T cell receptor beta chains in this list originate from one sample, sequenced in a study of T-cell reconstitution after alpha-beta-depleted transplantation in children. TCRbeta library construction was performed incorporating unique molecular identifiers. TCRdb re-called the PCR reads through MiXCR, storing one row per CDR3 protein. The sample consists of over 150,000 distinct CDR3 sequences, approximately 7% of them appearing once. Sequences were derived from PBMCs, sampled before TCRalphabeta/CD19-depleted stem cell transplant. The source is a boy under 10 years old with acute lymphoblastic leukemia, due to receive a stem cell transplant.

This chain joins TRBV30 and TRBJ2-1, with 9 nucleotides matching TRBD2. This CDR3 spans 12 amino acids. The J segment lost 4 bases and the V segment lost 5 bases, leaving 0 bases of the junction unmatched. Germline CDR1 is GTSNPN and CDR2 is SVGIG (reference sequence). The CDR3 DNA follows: TGTGCCTGGGGACTAGCGTACAATGAGCAGTTCTTC. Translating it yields CAWGLAYNEQFF.

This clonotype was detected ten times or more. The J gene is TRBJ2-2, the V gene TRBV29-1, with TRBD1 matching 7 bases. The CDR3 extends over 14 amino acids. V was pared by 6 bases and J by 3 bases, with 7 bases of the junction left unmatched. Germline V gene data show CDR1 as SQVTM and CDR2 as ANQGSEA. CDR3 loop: CSVETGIDTGELFF. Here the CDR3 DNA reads TGCAGCGTAGAGACAGGGATCGACACCGGGGAGCTGTTTTTT.

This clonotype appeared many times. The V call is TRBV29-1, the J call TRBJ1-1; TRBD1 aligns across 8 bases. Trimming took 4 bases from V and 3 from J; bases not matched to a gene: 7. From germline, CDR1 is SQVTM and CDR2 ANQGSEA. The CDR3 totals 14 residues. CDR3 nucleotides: TGCAGCGTTGCCGCAGGGGGCCCCTACACTGAAGCTTTCTTT. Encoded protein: CSVAAGGPYTEAFF.

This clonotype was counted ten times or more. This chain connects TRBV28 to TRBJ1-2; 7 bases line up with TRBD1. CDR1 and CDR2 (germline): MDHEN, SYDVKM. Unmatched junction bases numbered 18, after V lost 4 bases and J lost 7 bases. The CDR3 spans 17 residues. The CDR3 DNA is TGTGCCAGCAGTTCGGGGAAACAGGGGATTGAGTGGCGTGGCTACACCTTC. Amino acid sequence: CASSSGKQGIEWRGYTF.

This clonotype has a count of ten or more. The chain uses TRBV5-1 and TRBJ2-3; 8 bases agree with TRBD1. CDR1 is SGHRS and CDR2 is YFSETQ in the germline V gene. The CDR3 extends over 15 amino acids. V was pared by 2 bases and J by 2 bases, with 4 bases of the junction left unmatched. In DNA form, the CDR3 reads TGCGCCAGCAGCTTAGGGACAGGTCCCACAGATACGCAGTATTTT. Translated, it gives CASSLGTGPTDTQYF.

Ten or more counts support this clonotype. The CDR3 here is CASSQVSGQGAYEQFF. The CDR3 DNA sequence: TGTGCCAGCAGCCAAGTTTCGGGACAGGGGGCTTATGAGCAGTTCTTC. The V and J genes are TRBV4-2 and TRBJ2-1; TRBD1 agrees at 12 bases. Per germline, CDR1 LGHNA and CDR2 YNFKEQ. J gave up 8 bases and V 1 base, and 6 bases lay outside the gene matches. The CDR3 covers 16 residues.

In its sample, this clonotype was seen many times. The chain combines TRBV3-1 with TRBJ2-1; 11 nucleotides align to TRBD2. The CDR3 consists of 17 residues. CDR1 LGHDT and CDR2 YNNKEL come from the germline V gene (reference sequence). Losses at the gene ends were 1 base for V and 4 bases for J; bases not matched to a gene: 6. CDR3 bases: TGTGCCAGCAGCCAAGTCTTAGCGGGGGGGCGATACAATGAGCAGTTCTTC. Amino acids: CASSQVLAGGRYNEQFF.

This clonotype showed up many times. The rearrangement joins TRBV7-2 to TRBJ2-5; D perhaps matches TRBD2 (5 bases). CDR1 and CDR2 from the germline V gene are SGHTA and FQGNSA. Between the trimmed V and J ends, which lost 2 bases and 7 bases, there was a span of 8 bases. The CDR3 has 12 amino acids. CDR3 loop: CASSLYRGTQYF. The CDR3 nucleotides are TGTGCCAGCAGCTTATACCGGGGGACCCAGTACTTC.

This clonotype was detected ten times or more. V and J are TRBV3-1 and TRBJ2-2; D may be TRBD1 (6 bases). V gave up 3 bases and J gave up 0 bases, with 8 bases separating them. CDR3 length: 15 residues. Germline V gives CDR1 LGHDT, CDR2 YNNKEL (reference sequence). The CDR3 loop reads CASSHRTANTGELFF. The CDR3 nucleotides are TGTGCCAGCAGCCACCGGACAGCGAACACCGGGGAGCTGTTTTTT.

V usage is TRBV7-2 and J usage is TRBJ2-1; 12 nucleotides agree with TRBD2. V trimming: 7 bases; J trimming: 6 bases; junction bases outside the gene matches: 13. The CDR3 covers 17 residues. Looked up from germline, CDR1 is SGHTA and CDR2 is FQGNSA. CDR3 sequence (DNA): TGTGCCAGCACCTTGCGGCGGGCTAGCGGGAGGGCCAATGAGCAGTTCTTC. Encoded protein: CASTLRRASGRANEQFF. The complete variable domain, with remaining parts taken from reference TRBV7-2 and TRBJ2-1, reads GAGVSQSPSNKVTEKGKDVELRCDPISGHTALYWYRQSLGQGLEFLIYFQGNSAPDKSGLPSDRFSAERTGGSVSTLTIQRTQQEDSAVYLCASTLRRASGRANEQFFGPGTRLTVL.

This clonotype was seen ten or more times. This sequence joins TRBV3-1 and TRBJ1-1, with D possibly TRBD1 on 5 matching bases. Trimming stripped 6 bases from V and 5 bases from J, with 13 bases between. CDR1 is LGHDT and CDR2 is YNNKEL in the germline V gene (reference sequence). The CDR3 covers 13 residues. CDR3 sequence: CASSHIGGTEAFF. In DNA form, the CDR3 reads TGTGCCAGCAGTCACATCGGGGGGACTGAAGCTTTCTTT.

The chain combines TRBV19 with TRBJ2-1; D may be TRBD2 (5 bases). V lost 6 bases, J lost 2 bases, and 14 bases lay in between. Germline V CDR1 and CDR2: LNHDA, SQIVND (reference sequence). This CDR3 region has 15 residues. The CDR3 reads CASSTTRNAYNEQFF. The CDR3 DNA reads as TGTGCCAGTAGCACTACTAGGAACGCCTACAATGAGCAGTTCTTC. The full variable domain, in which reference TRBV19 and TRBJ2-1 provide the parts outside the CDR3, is DGGITQSPKYLFRKEGQNVTLSCEQNLNHDAMYWYRQDPGQGLRLIYYSQIVNDFQKGDIAEGYSVSREKKESFPLTVTSAQKNPTAFYLCASSTTRNAYNEQFFGPGTRLTVL.

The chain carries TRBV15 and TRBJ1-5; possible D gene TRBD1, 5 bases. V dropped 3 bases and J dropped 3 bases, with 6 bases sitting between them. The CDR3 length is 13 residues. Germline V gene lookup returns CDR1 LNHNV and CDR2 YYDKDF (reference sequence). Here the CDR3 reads CATSRDTNQPQHF. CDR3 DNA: TGTGCCACCAGCAGGGACACCAATCAGCCCCAGCATTTT.